This T cell receptor beta chain comes out of a study of T cell clusters in autoimmune cytopenias. Study-level information: Per sample, median TRB depth was roughly 56,000 reads, yielding a median about 2,400 distinct clonotypes. Whole-study findings and limits: The T cell clusters came from computational analysis alone and lack functional validation. Physiological T cell clusters of healthy donors were apparently absent in primary autoimmune cytopenia patients. Healthy donors had roughly 3-fold more exclusive TRB clusters than active autoimmune hepatitis patients.

Some 38,000 genome equivalents of blood DNA were amplified for TRB. One tube held mixed TRB-A and TRB-B primer pools for touch-down PCR. Following a re-call of the multiplex PCR reads, TCRdb has one entry per CDR3 protein and lacks DNA. The sample shows 2,000 to 2,500 distinct CDR3 sequences, and nearly 50% sits with its ten largest clones. Judged by frequency, this clonotype is medium-sized. The antigen remains unidentified. Material: peripheral blood. The receptor was derived from a human donor with an autoimmune cytopenia or autoimmune hepatitis (not recorded which).

The chain's CDR3 is CASSLSRGNEQFF. The V and J genes are TRBV27 and TRBJ2-1; the TRBD1 assignment by TCRdb is unverifiable without DNA. The CDR3 runs 13 residues. CDR1 is MNHEY, CDR2 SMNVEV, per germline (reference sequence).